A selection of T cell receptor beta chains follows, all from one sample in a study of regulatory T cells in long-lasting Graves disease. TCRdb re-called the multiplex PCR reads with MiXCR, one entry per CDR3 protein. Here the sample spans more than 400,000 distinct CDR3 sequences, 15% to 20% being singletons. These data also featured in a second study, about T cells in Graves' hyperthyroidism and ophthalmopathy.

The sample here was peripheral blood mononuclear cells (PBMCs), taken at new diagnosis, from a patient treated with antithyroid drugs. These receptors came from a man aged 35-49 years with Graves disease. CDR3s include the opening cysteine and the closing phenylalanine or tryptophan. Fields, in order: CDR3 protein, CDR3 DNA, V gene, J gene, D gene, clone size. A D gene is named only where the DNA matches it firmly. Clone sizes are given selectively: once, few, many, or a class where the clone is expanded.

CDR3: CASSEEGVMNTEAFF
DNA: TGTGCCAGCAGTGAAGAGGGGGTTATGAACACTGAAGCTTTCTTT
V: TRBV6-1
J: TRBJ1-1
D: -
size: many

CDR3: CASSLEEAYEQYF
DNA: TGTGCCAGCAGCTTAGAGGAAGCCTACGAGCAGTACTTC
V: TRBV7-6
J: TRBJ2-7
D: -
size: large

CDR3: CASSEATSGSGEQYF
DNA: TGCGCCAGCAGCGAAGCGACTAGCGGGAGTGGCGAGCAGTACTTC
V: TRBV5-1
J: TRBJ2-7
D: TRBD2
size: many

CDR3: CASSSTGTRRIDEQFF
DNA: TGTGCCAGCAGCTCCACCGGGACTAGGAGGATAGATGAGCAGTTCTTC
V: TRBV5-4
J: TRBJ2-1
D: TRBD2
size: -

CDR3: CASSAYSYGYTF
DNA: TGTGCCAGCAGTGCCTACAGCTATGGCTACACCTTC
V: TRBV28
J: TRBJ1-2
D: -
size: many

CDR3: CARKQGFNGKLFF
DNA: TGCGCCAGGAAACAGGGTTTTAACGGAAAACTGTTTTTT
V: TRBV5-1
J: TRBJ1-4
D: -
size: few

CDR3: CSPTVAGEETQYF
DNA: TGCAGCCCGACGGTAGCGGGAGAAGAGACCCAGTACTTC
V: TRBV29-1
J: TRBJ2-5
D: TRBD2
size: -

CDR3: CASNVLGTGFNQPQHF
DNA: TGTGCCAGCAACGTTCTGGGGACAGGGTTCAATCAGCCCCAGCATTTT
V: TRBV28
J: TRBJ1-5
D: TRBD1
size: few

CDR3: CASSLWGPETQYF
DNA: TGTGCCAGCAGCTTGTGGGGGCCAGAGACCCAGTACTTC
V: TRBV5-8
J: TRBJ2-5
D: -
size: many

CDR3: CSVGPGEVYEQYF
DNA: TGCAGCGTCGGTCCAGGGGAGGTCTACGAGCAGTACTTC
V: TRBV29-1
J: TRBJ2-7
D: -
size: many

CDR3: CASSSGGGGYTF
DNA: TGTGCCAGCAGTTCGGGGGGTGGTGGCTACACCTTC
V: TRBV27
J: TRBJ1-2
D: -
size: few

CDR3: CASRGAFTGELFF
DNA: TGTGCCAGCCGCGGGGCTTTCACCGGGGAGCTGTTTTTT
V: TRBV2
J: TRBJ2-2
D: -
size: many

CDR3: CASAPKRTSGHSGELFF
DNA: TGTGCTAGTGCCCCTAAACGGACTAGCGGGCACAGCGGGGAGCTGTTTTTT
V: TRBV12-5
J: TRBJ2-2
D: TRBD2
size: -

CDR3: CASSYSGDWDTQYF
DNA: TGTGCCAGCAGCTATAGCGGGGATTGGGATACGCAGTATTTT
V: TRBV7-2
J: TRBJ2-3
D: TRBD2
size: many

CDR3: CASSSRTGKYEQYF
DNA: TGTGCCAGCAGTTCCCGGACAGGGAAGTACGAGCAGTACTTC
V: TRBV27
J: TRBJ2-7
D: TRBD1
size: -

CDR3: CASSPLGRRAGTDTQYF
DNA: TGTGCCAGCAGTCCCCTGGGGAGAAGGGCCGGCACAGATACGCAGTATTTT
V: TRBV27
J: TRBJ2-3
D: -
size: -

CDR3: CSVELAGYNEQFF
DNA: TGCAGCGTTGAGCTAGCGGGGTACAATGAGCAGTTCTTC
V: TRBV29-1
J: TRBJ2-1
D: TRBD2
size: many

CDR3: CSARDLRLAGGNTGELFF
DNA: TGCAGTGCTAGAGATCTCCGTCTAGCGGGAGGTAACACCGGGGAGCTGTTTTTT
V: TRBV20-1
J: TRBJ2-2
D: TRBD2
size: -